The text below deals with one T cell receptor (beta chain). Its cognate antigen has yet to be identified. Per-base quality was not reported, and no clone a single base away is much larger than it. Between the V and J ends, shortened by 11 bases and 6 bases respectively, the junction contains 19 bases. The CDR3, from cysteine to phenylalanine, totals 13 residues. The CDR3 DNA has 39 bases and is translated from base 1. Taken from the germline V gene (reference sequence), the CDR1 and CDR2 loops are LNHDA and SQIVND. The sample's time point label, decoded: baseline before first vaccination. The vaccinee samples were drawn from two UK trials, COV001 and COV002, one of which was a single-blind randomized controlled phase 2/3 trial testing AZD1222 (ChAdOx1 nCoV-19) in healthy adults. For TCRbeta chain sequencing, PBMC samples from trial participants were taken at day 0 and at day 28 after the second dose.

This record comes from a study of T cell responses to AZD1222 COVID-19 vaccine (dated by TCRdb to 2020 to 2023). Regarding the study in general: AZD1222 recipients whose second dose came at about 4 weeks and those whose second dose came at about 12 weeks were combined into one group, since spike-specific TCR depth and breadth did not differ between the two schedules. TCR sequencing was performed for roughly 250 trial participants, of whom approximately 200 were given two doses of AZD1222 and around 26 were given two doses of MenACWY control vaccine. Enrollment into the trials was organized by age into subgroups of 18-55, 56-69 and 70-plus years, and those subgroups contained roughly 160, 29 and 62 TCR-sequenced participants, respectively. Points the paper makes about the study in general: After two AZD1222 doses, spike-specific TCR breadth and depth were significantly higher than at day 0 and than in MenACWY recipients. Conclusions about previously exposed vaccinees are limited, since just 6 or 7 AZD1222 recipients were seropositive for SARS-CoV-2 at baseline. Participants were mostly white British, with more females than males. The authors suggested clonal diversity may have been underestimated. In the small 56-69-year group, the increase in depth fell short of significance, most likely because of low power. The whole spike protein was spanned by vaccine-associated CD4 TCRs, and dominant responses were seen in regions 160-218 and 743-854. Because no day 14 peak-response samples were available, repertoires were characterized only after the peak T cell response. Reportedly, almost half of the unique spike-specific TCRs recognized epitopes lying outside the regions that are mutated in the B.1.351 and B.1.1.7 variants.

The CDR3 regions of human TCRbeta chains were analyzed by immunosequencing. The source study handled its data this way. TCRs in the repertoires were matched against a reference library of SARS-CoV-2-specific TCRs that had been generated with the MIRA antigen-specificity platform. Breadth was defined as the fraction of unique TCRs that were SARS-CoV-2-associated, and depth was defined as the fraction of total T cells that were SARS-CoV-2-associated. Using the MIRA data, every spike-specific TCR was mapped to the spike region that the TCR reacted to and assigned to either a CD4 or a CD8 class. Log10-transformed breadth and depth values were compared by one-way ANOVA with Sidak's multiple comparisons tests. TCRdb obtained this table from immuneACCESS and retained in-frame rearrangements with V and J assigned. These tables miss some clones; where compared with another copy, unresolved V genes account for less than half of the shortfall, and the remainder is unexplained. V, J and clone size were drawn from that table, and D and trimming were deduced from the DNA. This sample lists around 63,000 clones; 85% to 90% were detected once. The ten most abundant clones make up roughly a fifth of the sample.

Rearrangement joined TRBV19 to TRBJ1-2, with TRBD1 perhaps the D gene, on 6 matching bases. Sequenced material: peripheral blood, taken on day 0 of AZD1222 vaccination. The sequence came from an adult in good health. The CDR3 in this case is CAALSRGLNGYTF. The sequence in DNA is TGTGCCGCGCTTAGCCGGGGGCTAAATGGCTACACCTTC. Reference TRBV19 and TRBJ1-2 proteins supply the regions before and after the CDR3; the full variable domain is: DGGITQSPKYLFRKEGQNVTLSCEQNLNHDAMYWYRQDPGQGLRLIYYSQIVNDFQKGDIAEGYSVSREKKESFPLTVTSAQKNPTAFYLCAALSRGLNGYTFGSGTRLTVV.